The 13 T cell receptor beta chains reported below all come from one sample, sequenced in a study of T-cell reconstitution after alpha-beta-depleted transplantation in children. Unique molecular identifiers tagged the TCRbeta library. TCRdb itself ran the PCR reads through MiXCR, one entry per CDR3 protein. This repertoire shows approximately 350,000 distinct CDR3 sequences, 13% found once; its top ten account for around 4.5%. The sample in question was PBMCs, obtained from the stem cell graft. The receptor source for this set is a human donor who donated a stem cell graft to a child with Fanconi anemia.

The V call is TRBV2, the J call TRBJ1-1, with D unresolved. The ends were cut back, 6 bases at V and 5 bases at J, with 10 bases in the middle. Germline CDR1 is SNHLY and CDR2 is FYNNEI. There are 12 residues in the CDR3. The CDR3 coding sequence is TGTGCCAGCAGGACCCTGGGGACTGAAGCTTTCTTT. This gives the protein CASRTLGTEAFF. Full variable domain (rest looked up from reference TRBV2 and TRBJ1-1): EPEVTQTPSHQVTQMGQEVILRCVPISNHLYFYWYRQILGQKVEFLVSFYNNEISEKSEIFDDQFSVERPDGSNFTLKIRSTKLEDSAMYFCASRTLGTEAFFGQGTRLTVV.

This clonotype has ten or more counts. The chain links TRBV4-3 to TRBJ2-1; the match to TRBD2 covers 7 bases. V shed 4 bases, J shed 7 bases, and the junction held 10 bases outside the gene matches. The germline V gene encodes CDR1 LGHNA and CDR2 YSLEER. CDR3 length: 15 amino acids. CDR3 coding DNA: TGCGCCAGCAGCCCTCTGACGGGGGGACTAAATGAGCAGTTCTTC. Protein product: CASSPLTGGLNEQFF.

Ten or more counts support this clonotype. The CDR3 loop reads CASSRDLPSFF. Written as DNA, the CDR3 is TGTGCCAGCAGCCGGGACTTACCCTCGTTCTTC. V usage is TRBV2 and J usage is TRBJ2-1, with D possibly TRBD2 on 6 matching bases. There are 11 residues in the CDR3. Germline V gene lookup returns CDR1 SNHLY and CDR2 FYNNEI. Trimming stripped 6 bases from V and 15 bases from J, with 15 bases between.

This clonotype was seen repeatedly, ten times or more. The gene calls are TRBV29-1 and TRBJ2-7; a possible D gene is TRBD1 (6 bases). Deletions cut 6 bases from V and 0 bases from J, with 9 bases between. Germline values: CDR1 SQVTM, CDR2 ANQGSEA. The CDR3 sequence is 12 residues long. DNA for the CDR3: TGCAGCGTCCAGGGGAGCTCCTACGAGCAGTACTTC. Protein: CSVQGSSYEQYF.

In nucleotides, the CDR3 is TGTGCCAGCACTCCCTGGGACGGCTCCTACGAGCAGTACTTC. Translating gives CASTPWDGSYEQYF. The chain uses TRBV12-3 or TRBV12-4 and TRBJ2-7; D could derive from TRBD1 or TRBD2 (5 bases each). This CDR3 region has 14 residues. The V end lost 7 bases, the J end lost 0 bases, and 13 bases lay between the germline ends.

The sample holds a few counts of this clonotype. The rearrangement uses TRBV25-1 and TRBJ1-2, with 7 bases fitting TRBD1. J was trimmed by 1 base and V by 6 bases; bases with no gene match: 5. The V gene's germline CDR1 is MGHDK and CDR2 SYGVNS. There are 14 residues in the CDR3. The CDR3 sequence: CASRGQGDNYGYTF. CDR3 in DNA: TGTGCCAGCAGGGGGCAGGGGGATAACTATGGCTACACCTTC.

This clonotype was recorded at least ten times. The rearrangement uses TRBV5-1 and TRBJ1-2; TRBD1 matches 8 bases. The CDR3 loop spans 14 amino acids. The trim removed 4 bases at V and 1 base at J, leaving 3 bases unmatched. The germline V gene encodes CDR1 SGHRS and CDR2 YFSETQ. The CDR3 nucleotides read TGCGCCAGCAGCGACAGGGGCAGTAACTATGGCTACACCTTC. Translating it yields CASSDRGSNYGYTF.

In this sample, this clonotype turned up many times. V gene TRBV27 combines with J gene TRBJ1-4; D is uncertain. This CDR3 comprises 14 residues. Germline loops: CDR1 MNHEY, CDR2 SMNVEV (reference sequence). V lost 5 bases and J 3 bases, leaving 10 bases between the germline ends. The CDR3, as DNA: TGTGCCAGCAGTGGTACTGCGGCTAATGAAAAACTGTTTTTT. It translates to CASSGTAANEKLFF.

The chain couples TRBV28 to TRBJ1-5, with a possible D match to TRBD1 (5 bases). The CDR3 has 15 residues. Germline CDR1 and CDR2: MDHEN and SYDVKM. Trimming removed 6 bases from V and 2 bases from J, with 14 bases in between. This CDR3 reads CASSPRGVGNQPQHF. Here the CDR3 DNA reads TGTGCCAGCAGCCCCAGAGGGGTGGGCAATCAGCCCCAGCATTTT. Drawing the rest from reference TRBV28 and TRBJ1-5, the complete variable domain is DVKVTQSSRYLVKRTGEKVFLECVQDMDHENMFWYRQDPGLGLRLIYFSYDVKMKEKGDIPEGYSVSREKKERFSLILESASTNQTSMYLCASSPRGVGNQPQHFGDGTRLSIL.

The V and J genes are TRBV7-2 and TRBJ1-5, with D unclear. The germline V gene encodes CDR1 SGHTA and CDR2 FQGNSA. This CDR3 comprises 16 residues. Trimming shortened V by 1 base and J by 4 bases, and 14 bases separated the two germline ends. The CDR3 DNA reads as TGTGCCAGCAGCTTAGTCGGCGGGCAGATGAATCAGCCCCAGCATTTT. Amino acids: CASSLVGGQMNQPQHF.

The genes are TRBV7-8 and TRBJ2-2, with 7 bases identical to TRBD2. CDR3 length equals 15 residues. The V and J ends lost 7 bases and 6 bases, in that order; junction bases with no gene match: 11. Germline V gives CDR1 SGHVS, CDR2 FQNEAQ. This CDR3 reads CASISTTRGAGELFF. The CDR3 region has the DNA TGTGCCAGCATATCAACAACCCGGGGGGCCGGGGAGCTGTTTTTT.

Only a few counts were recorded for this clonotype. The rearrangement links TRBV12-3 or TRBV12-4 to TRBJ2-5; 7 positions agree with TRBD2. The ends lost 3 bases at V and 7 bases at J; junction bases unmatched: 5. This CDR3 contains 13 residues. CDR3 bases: TGTGCCAGCAGTTTCGACTGGGGGGGGACCCAGTACTTC. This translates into CASSFDWGGTQYF.

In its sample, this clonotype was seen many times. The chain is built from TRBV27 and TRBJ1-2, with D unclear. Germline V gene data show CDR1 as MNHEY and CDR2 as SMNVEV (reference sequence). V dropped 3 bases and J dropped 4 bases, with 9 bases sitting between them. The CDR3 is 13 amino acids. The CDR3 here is CASSFRGSYGYTF. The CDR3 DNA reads TGTGCCAGCAGTTTCCGGGGTAGCTATGGCTACACCTTC.